This T cell receptor beta chain was profiled in a study of T cells in localized non-small cell lung cancer. General study results and limits: Turning up in adjacent lung were a median roughly 60 of the top 100 tumor clones. Tumor showed lower T cell clonality than uninvolved adjacent lung, where it was highest.

A remark on this clone: Its antigen is not identified.

Here immunoSEQ multiplex PCR was the method, and the copy in TCRdb shows in-frame clones only, minus some. This sample yields 2,000 to 2,500 clones, of which over 25% are seen a single time; about a tenth belongs to the top ten. V lost 3 bases to trimming and J lost 5 bases, with 4 bases between them. In germline, CDR1 is LNHDA, CDR2 SQIVND (reference sequence). The CDR3 has 11 amino acids. The receptor's source is a man between 40 and 70 years old with stage III lung adenocarcinoma. This sample comprised normal lung tissue next to the tumor, obtained before any cancer treatment. The chain employs TRBV19 and TRBJ1-2, with D unresolved. In DNA, the CDR3 is TGTGCCAGTAGTATTGGTTATGGCTACACCTTC. Its translation: CASSIGYGYTF.